Described below is a single T cell receptor (beta chain) sequence and its context. It lacks a known antigen. A read error may produce the germline difference seen at one junction end. The transplants used related donors with nonmyeloablative bone marrow transplantation, and mixed chimerism in the human trials was transient. Unstimulated Tregs (CD4+CD25+CD127-), CD4+ non-Tregs (CD4+CD25-), CD4 and CD8 cells were FACS-sorted from thawed PBMCs. The patients were a handful of recipients of combined kidney and bone marrow transplants from the ITN036ST trial, and samples were available only for these trial subjects. Healthy control blood was processed by Ficoll density gradient to PBMCs and cryopreserved; patient PBMCs were collected before and after transplant. Genomic DNA was extracted from sorted cells with the QIAGEN DNeasy Blood and Tissue Kit for TCRbeta CDR3 sequencing. High-throughput TCRbeta CDR3 sequencing, which included PCR amplification with bias correction and internal controls, was done commercially through immunoSEQ. Under the source paper's analysis protocol: Unique productive TCRbeta sequences were defined by CDR3 nucleotide sequence where primers matched, otherwise by CDR3 amino acid sequence with Vbeta and Jbeta genes. To correct for sorting error, sequences found in more than one sorted population at a frequency ratio of 2:1 or less were discarded, and the remaining shared sequences were assigned to the population with the higher frequency. A sequence counted as donor-reactive if, in CFSE-low cells, the sequence had a frequency of at least 0.01% and was expanded at least 5-fold compared with unstimulated cells. Jensen-Shannon divergence, calculated on the top 100 TCRbeta sequences ranked by frequency, was used to quantify repertoire divergence. When a sample had multiple sequencing runs, each run was corrected for sorting error separately and the runs were then pooled. Sourced from immuneACCESS, this table was stored by TCRdb with only in-frame sequences that have V and J called. A share of the clones is absent; for the studies checked, an unresolved V gene accounts for under half, and the remainder has no known explanation. The D gene and trimming were derived from the DNA, and the V and J assignments and clone size from that table. The sample includes roughly 80,000 clones, with around nine tenths observed a single time. The ten largest clonotypes hold more than 1.5% of the sample.

This entry is derived from a study of Tregs in tolerant kidney transplant recipients (dated by TCRdb to about 2019). For context, the study as a whole: TCRbeta sequencing was used in the study to identify donor-specific regulatory T cells before combined kidney and bone marrow transplantation, and the identified cells were then tracked after transplant. Summary of the overall study and its limitations: For some patients, the PCR primers changed as time went on, which meant samples from those patients could not be compared with one another at the nucleotide level. The most biologically relevant and donor-specific TCRbeta repertoire appeared to be identified by expanding Tregs with activated donor B cells. Biological reproducibility was not examined directly, but technical replication error appeared to be minimal. In tolerant patients, donor-specific Tregs expanded more than Tregs overall, which suggests antigen-driven rather than nonspecific expansion. The study was constrained by small patient numbers, and validation of the findings is required in larger populations and under other immunosuppression protocols.

Counted from cysteine to phenylalanine, this CDR3 has 16 amino acids. Only the CDR3 portion is preserved as DNA: 48 bases, with reading frame beginning at the first base. The germline V gene encodes CDR1 MDHEN and CDR2 SYDVKM. The origin of this receptor is a human patient who received a combined kidney and bone marrow transplant. After a transplant, certain T cells may trace back to the graft donor. The sequenced sample was CD4+ T cells from blood (PBMCs), obtained 24 months after the transplant. Rearrangement joined TRBV28 to TRBJ2-2, with a weak D call of TRBD1 (7 bases match). The base sequence is TGTGCCAGCAGTTTTTCGGGGACAGCTAACACCGGGGGGCTGTTTTTT. The translation is CASSFSGTANTGGLFF. Here the CDR3 is joined to the reference TRBV28 and TRBJ2-2 genes, and the full variable domain is: DVKVTQSSRYLVKRTGEKVFLECVQDMDHENMFWYRQDPGLGLRLIYFSYDVKMKEKGDIPEGYSVSREKKERFSLILESASTNQTSMYLCASSFSGTANTGGLFFGEGSRLTVL.